This TCR beta chain was captured by sequencing in a study of neoadjuvant nivolumab and ipilimumab in lung cancer (dated by TCRdb to the early 2020s). Context from the whole study: Nivolumab was administered intravenously at 3 mg/kg on days 1, 15 and 29, and in the combination arm ipilimumab 1 mg/kg was added on day 1 only. The primary endpoint of the trial was the rate of major pathologic response (MPR) in the intention-to-treat population of each study arm. A total of about 43 patients with operable NSCLC were treated in the trial, with 23 randomized to nivolumab monotherapy and about 21 randomized to nivolumab plus ipilimumab. TCR repertoires in pretherapy (baseline) peripheral blood were compared with TCR repertoires in tumors resected at surgery after neoadjuvant immune checkpoint blockade. Seven patients had matched pretherapy and resected tumor pairs analyzed, with four treated with nivolumab and three with nivolumab plus ipilimumab.

About this clone: Its antigen is not yet known. No base-level quality is on record; no much larger clone is a single base apart.

The method behind the library was the immunoSEQ multiplex PCR assay. Per the original workflow: Richness and clonality were used to summarize the repertoires, and clones that significantly expanded or contracted between pre- and post-therapy samples were identified. Not all clones reach the TCRdb copy of this immuneACCESS table, which keeps in-frame sequences only. Checked studies attribute under half of the gap to unresolved V genes and leave the rest unexplained. The V and J calls and clone size come from that table; D and trimming were worked out from the DNA. For this sample the table gives around 4,000 clones, of which 75% to 85% were detected only once. Roughly 5.6% of the sample lies in the top ten. What the authors observed across the whole study: Tumor T-cell richness and clonality rose from pretherapy to surgery in three of three dual-therapy tumors but in only two of four nivolumab-treated tumors. TCR sequencing was performed in a small number of samples. No significant correlation was found between TCR clonality and pathologic tumor regression, and only a single major-pathologic-response sample was available for the analysis of TCR clonality versus pathologic tumor regression. A positive correlation was observed between pretherapy blood TCR richness and richness in tumors resected after neoadjuvant therapy (Spearman R ≈ 0.8). Compared with tumor-adjacent uninvolved lung, resected tumors had greater TCR richness and clonality, and increases showed up in more of the dual-therapy-treated tumors.

Reading the label with the study, this specimen's time point is: at surgical resection after neoadjuvant nivolumab +/- ipilimumab. The samples were taken from NEOSTAR, a phase 2 randomized trial in operable NSCLC that tested neoadjuvant nivolumab or nivolumab plus ipilimumab, followed by surgery. Uninvolved lung adjacent to the tumor was collected at resection and used as a matched non-tumor comparison for the TCR repertoires of resected tumors. The CDR3, cysteine through phenylalanine, is 15 amino acids long. Of all the DNA, just the CDR3 is kept, 45 bases in frame from base 1. The germline V gene (reference sequence) yields LNHDA for CDR1 and SQIVND for CDR2. Cut back by 5 bases and 1 base, the V and J ends lie 15 bases apart.

The chain is assembled from TRBV19 and TRBJ2-7; the D gene could be either TRBD1 or TRBD2, each agreeing at 5 bases. This TCR was recovered from an adult with non-small cell lung cancer. Some clones in this sample may be carry-over from other donors' samples. The sequencing here drew on normal lung tissue adjacent to the tumor, taken after neoadjuvant nivolumab, alone or with ipilimumab, at or shortly before surgery. The sequence in DNA is TGTGCCAGTAGTCCCCTAGAGGGGCTGTCCTACGAGCAGTACTTC. Its translation is CASSPLEGLSYEQYF. Full variable domain (CDR3 extended with the reference TRBV19 and TRBJ2-7 proteins): DGGITQSPKYLFRKEGQNVTLSCEQNLNHDAMYWYRQDPGQGLRLIYYSQIVNDFQKGDIAEGYSVSREKKESFPLTVTSAQKNPTAFYLCASSPLEGLSYEQYFGPGTRLTVT.